The 21 T cell receptor beta chains reported below all come from one sample, sequenced in a study of T cells after yellow fever vaccination. Each CDR3 protein is one row after TCRdb ran MiXCR on the 5' RACE reads. Among 45,000 to 65,000 distinct CDR3 sequences listed, around 7% were seen once. The material was CD8+ T cells not binding an NS4B(214-222) dextramer, sorted from PBMCs, obtained roughly 46 days after the first yellow fever vaccination. These receptors all stem from a man younger than 35 who received the YFV17D yellow fever vaccine.

The J gene is TRBJ2-3, the V gene TRBV9; D gene uncertain. The V end lost 3 bases, the J end lost 4 bases, and 9 bases lay between the germline ends. The CDR3 runs to 13 residues. CDR1 and CDR2 (germline): SGDLS, YYNGEE. CDR3 coding DNA: TGTGCCAGCAGCGGACGTTTGGCAGATACGCAGTATTTT. Translating it yields CASSGRLADTQYF.

V usage is TRBV25-1 and J usage is TRBJ2-2; either TRBD1 or TRBD2 may supply D (5 bases each). Trimming cost V 8 bases and J 9 bases, with 10 bases left between them. Germline lookup yields CDR1 MGHDK and CDR2 SYGVNS. This CDR3 spans 11 amino acids. The CDR3 here is CASWGSRELFF. CDR3 sequence (DNA): TGTGCCAGCTGGGGGTCCAGGGAGCTGTTTTTT.

This clonotype was observed a handful of times. The V gene is TRBV20-1, the J gene TRBJ2-3; D is ambiguous. V dropped 6 bases and J dropped 2 bases, with 18 bases sitting between them. CDR1 and CDR2 (germline): DFQATT, SNEGSKA (reference sequence). This CDR3 is 15 amino acids long. The CDR3 DNA is TGCAGTGCCCCCCGCGACACGGCGCCCACAGATACGCAGTATTTT. Its translation is CSAPRDTAPTDTQYF.

This clonotype was found many times. The chain couples TRBV12-3 or TRBV12-4 to TRBJ2-2; TRBD2 aligns across 10 bases. The V and J ends lost 6 bases and 4 bases, in that order; junction bases with no gene match: 8. This CDR3 has 16 amino acids. The CDR3 region is CASRSQGLAPTGELFF. CDR3 sequence (DNA): TGTGCCAGCAGAAGCCAGGGACTAGCGCCCACCGGGGAGCTGTTTTTT.

The chain uses TRBV28 and TRBJ2-3; 12 bases are a match to TRBD2. Germline loops: CDR1 MDHEN, CDR2 SYDVKM. J gave up 6 bases and V 5 bases, and 6 bases lay outside the gene matches. The CDR3 spans 15 residues. The CDR3 is CASSRTSGEADTQYF. As DNA, the CDR3 is TGTGCCAGCAGTAGGACTAGCGGGGAAGCGGATACGCAGTATTTT.

This sequence joins TRBV24-1 and TRBJ2-1; a possible D gene is TRBD2 (6 bases). Germline lookup yields CDR1 KGHDR and CDR2 SFDVKD. The CDR3 is 14 residues long. V lost 4 bases and J 7 bases, leaving 13 bases between the germline ends. CDR3 sequence: CATSDPGLSNEQFF. CDR3 DNA: TGTGCCACCAGTGACCCGGGACTGTCAAATGAGCAGTTCTTC.

As to this clonotype: This may be a read error: a much more frequent sequence differs by one nucleotide. CDR3 sequence (DNA): TGTGCCAGCAGTTCCGGACAGGGCCAGCCCCAGCATTTT. Its protein is CASSSGQGQPQHF. The V call is TRBV6-5, the J call TRBJ1-5; TRBD1 matches 8 bases. Per germline, CDR1 MNHEY and CDR2 SVGAGI. The CDR3 has 13 residues. With V trimmed by 4 bases and J by 7 bases, 3 bases remained unmatched.

In this sample, this clonotype turned up a few times. The V and J genes are TRBV6-1 and TRBJ2-7; TRBD2 matches at 10 bases. J was trimmed by 3 bases and V by 6 bases; bases with no gene match: 5. Per germline, CDR1 MNHNS and CDR2 SASEGT. The CDR3 totals 14 residues. In DNA, the CDR3 is TGTGCCAGCAGCCCAGCTAGCGGGGGCTACGAGCAGTACGTC. Translation: CASSPASGGYEQYV.

The table lists this clonotype with a few counts. This chain uses TRBV4-1 with TRBJ2-2, with D tentatively TRBD1 (5 bases). Germline V gene data show CDR1 as MGHRA and CDR2 as YSYEKL. This CDR3 comprises 13 residues. The germline V and J ends were trimmed by 6 bases and 7 bases, with 12 bases remaining between them. The DNA for the CDR3 is TGCGCCAGCAGTCGCACCAGGGACGGGGAGCTGTTTTTT. This translates into CASSRTRDGELFF.

This clonotype was counted at least ten times. The CDR3 sequence is CASSEYIGDSYNEQFF. The DNA for the CDR3 is TGTGCCAGCAGTGAATATATCGGGGACTCCTACAATGAGCAGTTCTTC. The chain has TRBV25-1 and TRBJ2-1; D perhaps matches TRBD2 (5 bases). The CDR3 contains 16 residues. Germline V gene sequence: CDR1 MGHDK, CDR2 SYGVNS. V was trimmed by 0 bases and J by 0 bases, leaving 9 bases between them.

The chain couples TRBV4-3 to TRBJ2-5, with D unresolved. Deletions cut 2 bases from V and 10 bases from J, with 17 bases between. Germline-derived CDR1 and CDR2 are LGHNA and YSLEER. The length of the CDR3 is 14 residues. CDR3 in amino acids: CASSQSLGRWDQYF. The CDR3 DNA reads TGCGCCAGCAGCCAATCCCTCGGACGGTGGGACCAGTACTTC.

This clonotype was picked up many times. The chain couples TRBV4-3 to TRBJ1-1; D not certain. Germline CDR1 is LGHNA and CDR2 is YSLEER. CDR3 length: 14 residues. V dropped 0 bases and J dropped 10 bases, with 15 bases sitting between them. The CDR3 DNA sequence: TGCGCCAGCAGCCAAGATAGGACCAGCGGGCTAGCTTTCTTT. The encoded protein is CASSQDRTSGLAFF.

The table lists this clonotype with a few counts. The CDR3: CASSYGGRSTDTQYF. DNA of the CDR3: TGTGCCAGCAGTTACGGTGGACGCAGCACAGATACGCAGTATTTT. The rearrangement uses TRBV6-5 and TRBJ2-3, with D unresolved. V lost 2 bases to trimming and J lost 0 bases, with 9 bases between them. CDR1 is MNHEY, CDR2 SVGAGI, per germline. The CDR3 runs to 15 residues.

This clonotype was picked up a small number of times. This chain uses TRBV6-2 or TRBV6-3 with TRBJ2-6, with 7 nucleotides matching TRBD2. CDR3 length: 16 residues. CDR1 and CDR2 (germline): MNHEY, SVGEGT. Trimming took 8 bases from V and 0 from J; bases not matched to a gene: 7. The CDR3 reads CASGGGRISGANVLTF. CDR3 nucleotides: TGTGCCAGCGGCGGGGGACGCATCTCTGGGGCCAACGTCCTGACTTTC.

The table lists this clonotype with many counts. The rearrangement uses TRBV28 and TRBJ2-7; D not resolved. Germline V gene sequence: CDR1 MDHEN, CDR2 SYDVKM. The CDR3 is 13 residues long. V lost 5 bases to trimming and J lost 3 bases, with 11 bases between them. For the CDR3, the DNA is TGTGCCAGCAGTCCGCGATCTAGCTACGAGCAGTACGTC. Its translation is CASSPRSSYEQYV.

This clonotype was seen ten or more times. This chain connects TRBV12-3 or TRBV12-4 to TRBJ2-5; D call uncertain. V was shortened by 1 base and J by 7 bases, with 10 bases between the two germline ends. This CDR3 is built from 13 residues. The DNA of the CDR3 is TGTGCCAGCAGTTTAGATGTACTTGGGACCCAGTACTTC. This encodes CASSLDVLGTQYF.

This clonotype was recorded at least ten times. CDR3 region: CASSPGQGVEPQHF. CDR3 nucleotide sequence: TGTGCCAGCAGCCCGGGACAGGGGGTTGAGCCCCAGCATTTT. The V and J genes are TRBV5-5 and TRBJ1-5, with TRBD1 matching over 11 bases. CDR3 size: 14 residues. The germline V gene has CDR1 SGHKS and CDR2 YYEKEE (reference sequence). With 4 bases clipped from V and 8 bases from J, the junction kept 5 bases outside the gene matches.

This clonotype was seen at least ten times. The V and J genes are TRBV5-1 and TRBJ1-1, with 10 bases lining up with TRBD1. Germline lookup yields CDR1 SGHRS and CDR2 YFSETQ. The CDR3 extends over 15 amino acids. V shed 3 bases and J 0 bases; nucleotides not matched to a gene: 2. CDR3 nucleotides: TGCGCCAGCAGCTCGGACAGGGGGGTGAACACTGAAGCTTTCTTT. It specifies CASSSDRGVNTEAFF.

The chain combines TRBV7-3 with TRBJ2-3; TRBD1 matches 9 bases. V was clipped by 3 bases and J by 3 bases; unmatched bases: 4. The CDR3 is 15 residues long. In germline, CDR1 is SGHTA, CDR2 FQGTGA. The CDR3 coding sequence is TGTGCCAGCAGCTTGACAGGGGGTGGTACAGATACGCAGTATTTT. It yields the protein CASSLTGGGTDTQYF.

The chain carries TRBV6-2 or TRBV6-3 and TRBJ2-4, with D unresolved. CDR3 size: 17 residues. The germline V gene encodes CDR1 MNHEY and CDR2 SVGEGT. V lost 0 bases to trimming and J lost 1 base, with 13 bases between them. CDR3 sequence reads: CASSYSNRAPAKNIQYF. Written as DNA, the CDR3 is TGTGCCAGCAGTTACTCGAACCGGGCCCCGGCCAAAAACATTCAGTACTTC.

The chain is built from TRBV29-1 and TRBJ2-7; D is possibly TRBD2 (6 bases). Germline V CDR1 and CDR2: SQVTM, ANQGSEA. The V and J ends lost 4 bases and 2 bases respectively, with 15 bases between them. The CDR3 contains 14 residues. The DNA of the CDR3 is TGCAGCGTTGCGGAGGGACCGAGTACCTACGAGCAGTACTTC. Protein sequence: CSVAEGPSTYEQYF.